These 9 T cell receptor beta chains came from one sample sequenced in a study of tissue T cells after allogeneic stem cell transplantation. The protocol was immunoSEQ multiplex PCR, while the TCRdb copy is restricted to in-frame clones and leaves out a portion. The sample holds 25,000 to 30,000 clones; roughly nine tenths are singletons and the top ten take about 2%. Specimen: blood, collected before transplantation. These receptors came from a male donor at least 60 years old who later had graft-versus-host disease after an allogeneic stem cell transplant.

The chain recombines TRBV5-4 with TRBJ2-1; the D gene is possibly TRBD2 (7 bases). Trimming took 4 bases from V and 3 from J, leaving 14 bases between them. The CDR3 consists of 15 residues. From germline, CDR1 is SGHNT and CDR2 YYREEE (reference sequence). As DNA, the CDR3 is TGTGCCAGCAGCAGAGTAGGGGGGGGCTACAATGAGCAGTTCTTC. It yields the protein CASSRVGGGYNEQFF.

The chain joins TRBV5-1 to TRBJ1-1; 10 bases are shared with TRBD1. V lost 1 base to trimming and J lost 5 bases; unmatched junction nucleotides: 5. Germline CDR1 SGHRS, CDR2 YFSETQ. The CDR3 contains 15 residues. The CDR3 sequence: CASSLSTGGATEAFF. The CDR3, as DNA: TGCGCCAGCAGCTTGTCGACAGGGGGCGCGACTGAAGCTTTCTTT.

This chain uses TRBV30 with TRBJ1-3, with no clear D. Germline CDR1 GTSNPN, CDR2 SVGIG (reference sequence). The V gene lost 0 bases and the J gene lost 0 bases, with 6 bases spanning the gap. The CDR3 has 14 amino acids. The CDR3 protein is CAWSVMSSGNTIYF. The DNA of the CDR3 is TGTGCCTGGAGTGTAATGAGCTCTGGAAACACCATATATTTT. Together with reference TRBV30 and TRBJ1-3, the CDR3 gives the full variable domain: SQTIHQWPATLVQPVGSPLSLECTVEGTSNPNLYWYRQAAGRGLQLLFYSVGIGQISSEVPQNLSASRPQDRQFILSSKKLLLSDSGFYLCAWSVMSSGNTIYFGEGSWLTVV.

This CDR3 reads CASSIDPFYGYTF. The DNA for the CDR3 is TGTGCCAGCAGCATCGACCCATTCTATGGCTACACCTTC. This chain uses TRBV7-9 with TRBJ1-2, with D hard to call. The CDR3 contains 13 residues. V lost 5 bases, J lost 4 bases, and 11 bases lay in between. The V gene's germline CDR1 is SEHNR and CDR2 FQNEAQ (reference sequence).

This rearrangement joins TRBV5-1 to TRBJ2-1; 7 bases are a match to TRBD1. J lost 5 bases, V lost 4 bases, and 12 bases had no gene match. Germline V gives CDR1 SGHRS, CDR2 YFSETQ. This CDR3 spans 16 amino acids. In DNA form, the CDR3 reads TGCGCCAGCAGCCTCCTAGACAGGGAGCTCAACAATGAGCAGTTCTTC. Translation: CASSLLDRELNNEQFF.

The chain has TRBV11-3 and TRBJ2-7; a weak D match, TRBD1 (5 bases). Germline CDR1 is SGHNT and CDR2 is YENEEA. The V gene lost 1 base and the J gene lost 4 bases, with 17 bases spanning the gap. This CDR3 spans 16 amino acids. The CDR3 nucleotides read TGTGCCAGCAGCTTAGTCTGGACAAAGGAAACTTACGAGCAGTACTTC. The encoded protein is CASSLVWTKETYEQYF.

V is TRBV10-2 and J is TRBJ1-2; the D gene is possibly TRBD1 (5 bases). V lost 8 bases and J lost 7, with 17 bases in between. CDR1 and CDR2 (germline): WSHSY, SAAADI. There are 13 residues in the CDR3. The CDR3: CASAMDQGSGYTF. CDR3 nucleotides: TGCGCCAGCGCAATGGACCAGGGTTCTGGCTACACCTTC.

The V gene is TRBV10-2, the J gene TRBJ1-4; 7 bases are shared with TRBD1. With V trimmed by 6 bases and J by 0 bases, 4 bases remained unmatched. The CDR3 runs 15 residues. Germline-derived CDR1 and CDR2 are WSHSY and SAAADI. The CDR3 here is CASRGTAATNEKLFF. The CDR3 region has the DNA TGCGCCAGCAGAGGGACAGCCGCAACTAATGAAAAACTGTTTTTT.

This clone was seen a handful of times. This rearrangement joins TRBV27 to TRBJ2-1; 10 bases agree with TRBD2. The CDR3 length is 14 residues. J was trimmed by 6 bases and V by 6 bases; bases with no gene match: 5. The germline gives CDR1 MNHEY, CDR2 SMNVEV (reference sequence). Written as DNA, the CDR3 is TGTGCCAGCAGGTGGACTAGCGGCGCCAATGAGCAGTTCTTC. This encodes CASRWTSGANEQFF.